These 15 T cell receptor beta chains originate from one sample sequenced in a study of technical replicates of blood from several donors. Profiling relied on immunoSEQ multiplex PCR, and the TCRdb table lists in-frame clones only, not all of them. The sample holds about 81,000 clones; 95% to 97% are singletons and the top ten take about 0.2%. What was sequenced was T cells isolated from PBMCs. These receptors all stem from a human donor in good health.

This sequence joins TRBV5-1 and TRBJ2-1; 14 bases line up with TRBD2. CDR1 SGHRS and CDR2 YFSETQ come from the germline V gene. CDR3 size: 17 residues. J was trimmed by 3 bases and V by 3 bases; bases with no gene match: 5. The CDR3 DNA reads TGCGCCAGCAGCTCCGGGACTAGCGGGGGAAACTACAATGAGCAGTTCTTC. As protein: CASSSGTSGGNYNEQFF.

This clone was seen more than once but under ten times. This sequence joins TRBV7-9 and TRBJ2-2, with TRBD2 matching 7 bases. CDR1 SEHNR and CDR2 FQNEAQ come from the germline V gene (reference sequence). With V trimmed by 3 bases and J by 4 bases, 5 bases remained unmatched. The CDR3 runs 15 residues. The CDR3 protein is CASSFLAELTGELFF. The CDR3 nucleotides are TGTGCCAGCAGCTTCCTAGCGGAACTCACCGGGGAGCTGTTTTTT.

This clone appeared a single time. This chain connects TRBV4-1 to TRBJ1-5; TRBD1 agrees at 9 bases. This CDR3 is built from 16 residues. Germline values: CDR1 MGHRA, CDR2 YSYEKL. With V trimmed by 6 bases and J by 3 bases, 9 bases remained unmatched. CDR3 nucleotides: TGCGCCAGCAGACCTACCGGGACAGGGAACAATCAGCCCCAGCATTTT. Amino acids: CASRPTGTGNNQPQHF.

V usage is TRBV5-6 and J usage is TRBJ2-1; D is ambiguous. The CDR3 loop spans 13 amino acids. Germline V gives CDR1 SGHDT, CDR2 YYEEEE. Between the trimmed V and J ends, which lost 4 bases and 5 bases, there was a span of 10 bases. CDR3 in DNA: TGTGCCAGCAGCACCTACCCAAACAATGAGCAGTTCTTC. Protein sequence: CASSTYPNNEQFF.

J is TRBJ2-7 and V is TRBV7-8; maybe TRBD2 (6 bases). The CDR3 contains 12 residues. Germline V CDR1 and CDR2: SGHVS, FQNEAQ. V was clipped by 3 bases and J by 4 bases, with 7 bases between them. As DNA, the CDR3 is TGTGCCAGCAGCTTTGGGACTTACGAGCAGTACTTC. It translates to CASSFGTYEQYF.

The chain uses TRBV12-5 and TRBJ1-6, with D possibly TRBD1 on 5 matching bases. The CDR3 loop spans 14 amino acids. Per the germline V gene, CDR1 is LGHNT and CDR2 is FRNRAP. V dropped 2 bases and J dropped 10 bases, with 12 bases sitting between them. The DNA for the CDR3 is TGTGCTAGTGGTTTGTACGGCCAGGGATCACCCCTCCACTTT. Translated: CASGLYGQGSPLHF.

The chain couples TRBV11-3 to TRBJ2-2; 11 bases agree with TRBD2. The CDR3 contains 17 residues. V trimming: 1 base; J trimming: 3 bases; junction bases outside the gene matches: 4. Germline values: CDR1 SGHNT, CDR2 YENEEA. The CDR3 nucleotides are TGTGCCAGCAGCTTAGCTAGCGGGGGGCCCTACACCGGGGAGCTGTTTTTT. This codes for CASSLASGGPYTGELFF.

The rearrangement joins TRBV6-5 to TRBJ2-1, with 8 bases identical to TRBD2. Germline CDR1 is MNHEY and CDR2 is SVGAGI. With V trimmed by 6 bases and J by 4 bases, 2 bases remained unmatched. There are 13 residues in the CDR3. The CDR3 region is CASRLAVYNEQFF. The CDR3 region has the DNA TGTGCCAGCAGACTAGCGGTATACAATGAGCAGTTCTTC.

This clone was counted once. The chain employs TRBV5-1 and TRBJ2-2; 8 nucleotides agree with TRBD1. Germline CDR1 SGHRS, CDR2 YFSETQ. Trimming at V came to 3 bases and at J to 6 bases, leaving 16 bases not matched to a gene. The CDR3 extends over 18 amino acids. The CDR3 loop is CASSWDTDRGGTSGELFF. CDR3 nucleotides: TGCGCCAGCAGCTGGGACACCGACAGGGGCGGAACGTCCGGGGAGCTGTTTTTT.

V usage is TRBV11-3 and J usage is TRBJ2-7; D perhaps matches TRBD1 (6 bases). The CDR3 has 15 residues. Germline-derived CDR1 and CDR2 are SGHNT and YENEEA. V lost 1 base and J 1 base, leaving 11 bases between the germline ends. In DNA, the CDR3 is TGTGCCAGCAGCTTAGTTAGCCAGGGGTCCTACGAGCAGTACTTC. Its translation: CASSLVSQGSYEQYF.

The rearrangement links TRBV5-1 to TRBJ1-6, with 8 nucleotides matching TRBD1. The CDR3 has 19 amino acids. Germline CDR1 reads SGHRS; CDR2 reads YFSETQ. The ends lost 1 base at V and 0 bases at J; junction bases unmatched: 9. The CDR3 here is CASSLRPGGQSSYNSPLHF. The CDR3 DNA reads as TGCGCCAGCAGCTTGCGGCCAGGGGGCCAGAGCTCCTATAATTCACCCCTCCACTTT.

The chain employs TRBV13 and TRBJ2-7, with 7 bases fitting TRBD1. The CDR3 has 17 residues. V gave up 2 bases and J gave up 0 bases; unmatched junction bases: 10. In germline, CDR1 is PRHDT, CDR2 FYEKMQ (reference sequence). The CDR3 bases are TGTGCCAGCAGCTTATTTTTGGGACAGTTCGTCTCCTACGAGCAGTACTTC. As protein: CASSLFLGQFVSYEQYF. The variable domain in full, with the rest retrieved from reference TRBV13 and TRBJ2-7, is AAGVIQSPRHLIKEKRETATLKCYPIPRHDTVYWYQQGPGQDPQFLISFYEKMQSDKGSIPDRFSAQQFSDYHSELNMSSLELGDSALYFCASSLFLGQFVSYEQYFGPGTRLTVT.

The table lists this clone with a count of one. The chain employs TRBV30 and TRBJ2-7; TRBD1 matches at 10 bases. CDR1 is GTSNPN, CDR2 SVGIG, per germline (reference sequence). This CDR3 has 16 residues. Unmatched junction bases numbered 11, after V lost 3 bases and J lost 3 bases. In DNA form, the CDR3 reads TGTGCCTGGAGGATACCCGGCCGGACAGGGGGCTACGAGCAGTACTTC. It translates to CAWRIPGRTGGYEQYF.

This rearrangement joins TRBV27 to TRBJ2-4; the match to TRBD2 covers 11 bases. The CDR3 has 14 residues. Germline V CDR1 and CDR2: MNHEY, SMNVEV (reference sequence). V trimming: 4 bases; J trimming: 6 bases; junction bases outside the gene matches: 2. The CDR3 nucleotides are TGTGCCAGCAGTTCCGGGACTAGCGGAAACATTCAGTACTTC. Protein: CASSSGTSGNIQYF.

The rearrangement links TRBV9 to TRBJ2-7; possible D gene TRBD1, 5 bases. The CDR3 extends over 15 amino acids. V lost 4 bases and J lost 0, with 14 bases in between. Germline V gene sequence: CDR1 SGDLS, CDR2 YYNGEE. The CDR3 bases are TGTGCCAGCAGCCGCGGACAATCCGTCTCCTACGAGCAGTACTTC. Encoded protein: CASSRGQSVSYEQYF. The whole variable domain, remainder taken from reference TRBV9 and TRBJ2-7, is DSGVTQTPKHLITATGQRVTLRCSPRSGDLSVYWYQQSLDQGLQFLIQYYNGEERAKGNILERFSAQQFPDLHSELNLSSLELGDSALYFCASSRGQSVSYEQYFGPGTRLTVT.